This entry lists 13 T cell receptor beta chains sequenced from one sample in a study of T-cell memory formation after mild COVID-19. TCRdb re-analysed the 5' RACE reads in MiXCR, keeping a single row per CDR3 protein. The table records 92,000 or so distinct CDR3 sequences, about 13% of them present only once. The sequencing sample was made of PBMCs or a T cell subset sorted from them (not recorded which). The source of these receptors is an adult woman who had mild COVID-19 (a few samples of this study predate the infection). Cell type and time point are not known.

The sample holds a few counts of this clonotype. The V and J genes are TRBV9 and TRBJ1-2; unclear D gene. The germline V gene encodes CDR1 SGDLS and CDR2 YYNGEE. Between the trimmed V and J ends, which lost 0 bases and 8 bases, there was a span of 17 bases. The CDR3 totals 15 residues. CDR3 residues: CASSVGGGGPWGYTF. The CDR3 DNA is TGTGCCAGCAGCGTAGGCGGCGGTGGGCCGTGGGGCTACACCTTC.

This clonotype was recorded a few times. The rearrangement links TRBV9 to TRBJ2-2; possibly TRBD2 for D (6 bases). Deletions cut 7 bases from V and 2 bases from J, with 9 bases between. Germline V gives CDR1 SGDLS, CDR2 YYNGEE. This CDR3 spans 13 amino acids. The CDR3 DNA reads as TGTGCCAGCCAGCGGGCTAACACCGGGGAGCTGTTTTTT. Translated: CASQRANTGELFF.

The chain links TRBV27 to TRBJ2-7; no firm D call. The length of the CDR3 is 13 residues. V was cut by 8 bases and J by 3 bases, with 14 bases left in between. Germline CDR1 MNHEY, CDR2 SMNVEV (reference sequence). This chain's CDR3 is CASVGGRHYEQYF. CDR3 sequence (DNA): TGTGCCAGCGTCGGTGGGCGACACTACGAGCAGTACTTC.

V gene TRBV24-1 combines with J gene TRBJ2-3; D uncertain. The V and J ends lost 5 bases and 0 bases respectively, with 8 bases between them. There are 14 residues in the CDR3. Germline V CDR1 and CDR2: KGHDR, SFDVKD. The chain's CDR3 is CATSAAASTDTQYF. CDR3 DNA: TGTGCCACCAGTGCCGCCGCTAGCACAGATACGCAGTATTTT.

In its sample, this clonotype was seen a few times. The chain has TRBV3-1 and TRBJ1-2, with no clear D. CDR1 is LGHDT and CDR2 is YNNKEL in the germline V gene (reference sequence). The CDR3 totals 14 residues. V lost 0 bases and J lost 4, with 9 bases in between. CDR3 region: CASSQEHSPYGYTF. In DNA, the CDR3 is TGTGCCAGCAGCCAAGAGCACAGCCCCTATGGCTACACCTTC.

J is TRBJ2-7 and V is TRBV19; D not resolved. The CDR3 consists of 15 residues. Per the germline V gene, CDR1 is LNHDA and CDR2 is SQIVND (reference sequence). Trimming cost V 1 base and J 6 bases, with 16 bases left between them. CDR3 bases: TGTGCCAGTAGTATAGGCTCTCCGCTTAGCTCCGAGCAGTACTTC. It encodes CASSIGSPLSSEQYF.

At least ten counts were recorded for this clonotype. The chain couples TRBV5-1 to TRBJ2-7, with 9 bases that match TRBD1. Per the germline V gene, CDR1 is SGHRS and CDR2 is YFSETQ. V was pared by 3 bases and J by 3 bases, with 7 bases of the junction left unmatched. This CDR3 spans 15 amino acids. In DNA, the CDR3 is TGCGCCAGCAGCTCAGTAACAGGGGGCGGCTACGAGCAGTACTTC. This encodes CASSSVTGGGYEQYF.

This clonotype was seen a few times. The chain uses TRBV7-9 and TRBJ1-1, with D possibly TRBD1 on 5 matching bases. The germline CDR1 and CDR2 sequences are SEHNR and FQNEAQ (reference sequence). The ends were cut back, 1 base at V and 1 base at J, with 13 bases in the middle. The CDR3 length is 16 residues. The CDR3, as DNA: TGTGCCAGCAGCTTAGGGGGGGGACGGAGGAACACTGAAGCTTTCTTT. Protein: CASSLGGGRRNTEAFF.

The CDR3 nucleotides read TGTGCCAGCAGCCGGGGGACTAGCGGGGCTTACGAGCAGTACTTC. This translates into CASSRGTSGAYEQYF. V and J are TRBV14 and TRBJ2-7; 13 nucleotides line up with TRBD2. With V trimmed by 4 bases and J by 4 bases, 4 bases remained unmatched. This CDR3 has 15 residues. Germline V gives CDR1 SGHDN, CDR2 FVKESK.

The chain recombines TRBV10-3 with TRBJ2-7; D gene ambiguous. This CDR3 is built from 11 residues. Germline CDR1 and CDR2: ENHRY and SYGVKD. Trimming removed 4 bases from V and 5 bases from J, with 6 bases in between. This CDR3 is CAISVGNEQYF. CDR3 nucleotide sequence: TGTGCCATCAGTGTGGGTAACGAGCAGTACTTC.

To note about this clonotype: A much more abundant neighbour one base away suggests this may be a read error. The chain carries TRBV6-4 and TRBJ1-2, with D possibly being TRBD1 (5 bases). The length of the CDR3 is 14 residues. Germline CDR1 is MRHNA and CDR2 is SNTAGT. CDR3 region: CDSSDYKGSGGYTF. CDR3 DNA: TGTGACAGCAGTGACTACAAGGGGTCAGGTGGCTACACCTTC.

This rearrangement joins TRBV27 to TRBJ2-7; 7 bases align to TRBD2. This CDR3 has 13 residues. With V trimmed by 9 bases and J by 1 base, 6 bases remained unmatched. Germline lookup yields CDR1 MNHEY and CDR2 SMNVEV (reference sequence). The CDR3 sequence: CASGRGESYEQYF. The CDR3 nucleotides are TGTGCCAGTGGCCGGGGGGAATCCTACGAGCAGTACTTC.

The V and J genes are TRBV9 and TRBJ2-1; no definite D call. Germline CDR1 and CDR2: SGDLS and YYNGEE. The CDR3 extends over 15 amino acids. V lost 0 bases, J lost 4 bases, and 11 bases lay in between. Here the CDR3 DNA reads TGTGCCAGCAGCGTAGTAGGTGGAAATTACAATGAGCAGTTCTTC. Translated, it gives CASSVVGGNYNEQFF.